The rows below give T cell receptor beta chains drawn from one sample of a study of memory CD4+ T cells and cytomegalovirus serostatus. TCRdb's copy holds only in-frame clones and misses some; the assay was immunoSEQ multiplex PCR. The table lists around 38,000 clones, around 78% of them singletons. Sequencing was performed on memory CD4+ T cells from blood. The receptors come from an adult in good health and CMV-seronegative. Both conserved end residues are trimmed from each CDR3. Fields, in order: V gene, J gene, clone size, CDR3 protein. Clone sizes are given selectively: once, few, many, or a class where the clone is expanded.

TRBV5-4	TRBJ2-7	-	ASSVGQGRGEQY
TRBV11-2	TRBJ1-1	-	ASSLARNAEAF
TRBV7-2	TRBJ2-1	-	ASSLEDDSYNEQF
TRBV9	TRBJ1-3	-	ASSGGPGNTIY
TRBV6-5	TRBJ2-1	few	ASTKQAGTYNEQF
TRBV9	TRBJ2-3	-	ASSVGADPSTDTQY
TRBV2	TRBJ1-5	-	ASRSERVQPQH
TRBV6-6	TRBJ1-1	-	ATLGGRSGWNTEAF
TRBV5-1	TRBJ2-5	-	ASSPRLAGAQETQY
TRBV19	TRBJ2-7	-	ASSIGEGALTYEQY
TRBV4-2	TRBJ2-3	-	ASSRRDGTGVTDTQY
TRBV11-2	TRBJ2-7	-	ASTSATGTGYVEQY
TRBV30	TRBJ2-5	-	AWDTKETQY
TRBV7-8	TRBJ2-7	-	ASSPLRAGGPREQY
TRBV7-2	TRBJ2-3	-	ASSLGGRDSTDTQY
TRBV9	TRBJ2-4	few	ASSLSGRSDIQY
TRBV5-6	TRBJ2-7	-	ASSWDRAAYEQY
TRBV30	TRBJ1-2	-	AWSMTLGYT
TRBV6-6	TRBJ1-2	-	ASSYEGTGLLGGNT
TRBV28	TRBJ1-1	-	AGGRRRNTEAF
TRBV11-2	TRBJ2-3	-	ASSLVVETDTQY
TRBV7-2	TRBJ2-3	-	ASSPGPSGTTDTQY
TRBV29-1	TRBJ2-5	-	SAGTQGTQY
TRBV5-8	TRBJ2-1	-	ASSRDSVSNEQF
TRBV18	TRBJ2-7	once	ASSPRTESYEQY
TRBV10-1	TRBJ1-1	few	ARVPGQGTMNTEAF
TRBV28	TRBJ2-4	-	ASREQGIEPKNIQY
TRBV4-2	TRBJ2-7	-	ASSQEKAIYEQY
TRBV18	TRBJ1-1	-	ASSPTGGRTEAF
TRBV5-1	TRBJ2-2	-	ASSLGASGSTGELF
TRBV14	TRBJ2-7	-	ASSPVEGLVYEQY
TRBV7-7	TRBJ1-5	-	ASSLRNRVQVQPQH
TRBV30	TRBJ2-1	-	ACDQYNEQF
TRBV4-3	TRBJ1-5	few	ASSPETGRNQPQH
TRBV5-1	TRBJ2-3	once	ASSQSGIDTQY
TRBV4-3	TRBJ1-4	-	ASSLGARGEKLF